This is a list of T cell receptor beta chains from one sample in a study of early T cells in non-severe SARS-CoV-2 infection. MiXCR, applied by TCRdb to the 5' RACE reads, yields one record per CDR3 protein. The table has 75,000 to 100,000 distinct CDR3 sequences, about 14% seen once. The material sequenced was whole blood. These receptors originate from an adult who was a healthcare worker with PCR-confirmed SARS-CoV-2 infection or an uninfected control (not recorded which). CDR3s include the opening cysteine and the closing phenylalanine or tryptophan. The D gene is left open where the match is weak. Some rows have no size entry. The others give once, few or many, or a class for an expanded clone.

d_gene: TRBD2; v_gene: TRBV5-6; j_gene: TRBJ2-3; abundance: NA; CDR3aa: CASSPRLAGNTDTQYF; CDR3nt: TGTGCCAGCAGCCCCCGACTAGCGGGGAACACAGATACGCAGTATTTT
d_gene: NA; v_gene: TRBV6-1; j_gene: TRBJ1-1; abundance: many; CDR3aa: CASKRLPFTEAFF; CDR3nt: TGTGCCAGCAAGAGACTGCCCTTCACTGAAGCTTTCTTT
d_gene: TRBD1; v_gene: TRBV5-1; j_gene: TRBJ2-1; abundance: many; CDR3aa: CATRTGETYNEQFF; CDR3nt: TGCGCCACCCGAACAGGGGAAACCTACAATGAGCAGTTCTTC
d_gene: TRBD1; v_gene: TRBV29-1; j_gene: TRBJ2-3; abundance: NA; CDR3aa: CSVDWQGATDTQYF; CDR3nt: TGCAGCGTTGATTGGCAGGGGGCTACAGATACGCAGTATTTT
d_gene: TRBD2; v_gene: TRBV14; j_gene: TRBJ2-1; abundance: NA; CDR3aa: CARKTSGGPPEANEQFF; CDR3nt: TGTGCCAGGAAGACTAGCGGGGGCCCCCCCGAAGCCAATGAGCAGTTCTTC
d_gene: NA; v_gene: TRBV19; j_gene: TRBJ1-2; abundance: many; CDR3aa: CASTSQGIVYGYTF; CDR3nt: TGTGCCAGTACTTCGCAGGGTATCGTCTATGGCTACACCTTC
d_gene: TRBD1; v_gene: TRBV29-1; j_gene: TRBJ1-1; abundance: NA; CDR3aa: CSVGPDRVEAFF; CDR3nt: TGCAGCGTTGGCCCGGACAGGGTTGAAGCTTTCTTT
d_gene: TRBD1; v_gene: TRBV5-4; j_gene: TRBJ1-2; abundance: many; CDR3aa: CASSLAGTGPYGYTF; CDR3nt: TGTGCCAGCAGCTTGGCCGGGACAGGGCCCTATGGCTACACCTTC
d_gene: TRBD2; v_gene: TRBV10-3; j_gene: TRBJ2-1; abundance: many; CDR3aa: CAISDESSGGAPHEQFF; CDR3nt: TGTGCCATCAGTGACGAGTCGAGCGGGGGGGCCCCCCATGAGCAGTTCTTC
d_gene: NA; v_gene: TRBV11-2; j_gene: TRBJ2-5; abundance: NA; CDR3aa: CASSLDTIQETQYF; CDR3nt: TGTGCCAGCAGCTTAGATACTATCCAAGAGACCCAGTACTTC
d_gene: TRBD1; v_gene: TRBV6-4; j_gene: TRBJ1-2; abundance: many; CDR3aa: CASSVEGRGFYGYTF; CDR3nt: TGTGCCAGCAGTGTAGAAGGCAGGGGGTTCTATGGCTACACCTTC
d_gene: NA; v_gene: TRBV2; j_gene: TRBJ2-1; abundance: NA; CDR3aa: CASTLRGLGTIDEQFF; CDR3nt: TGTGCCAGCACTCTCCGGGGGCTAGGTACAATCGATGAGCAGTTCTTC
d_gene: NA; v_gene: TRBV12-3/TRBV12-4; j_gene: TRBJ1-1; abundance: few; CDR3aa: CASSPWPGRGGNTEAFF; CDR3nt: TGTGCCAGCAGTCCCTGGCCGGGACGGGGGGGAAACACTGAAGCTTTCTTT
d_gene: NA; v_gene: TRBV18; j_gene: TRBJ2-6; abundance: NA; CDR3aa: CASSPSSSGANVLTF; CDR3nt: TGTGCCAGCTCACCATCGAGCTCTGGGGCCAACGTCCTGACTTTC
d_gene: NA; v_gene: TRBV5-4; j_gene: TRBJ1-1; abundance: NA; CDR3aa: CASSGGTRDTEAFF; CDR3nt: TGTGCCAGCAGCGGCGGGACACGAGACACTGAAGCTTTCTTT
d_gene: NA; v_gene: TRBV2; j_gene: TRBJ1-6; abundance: few; CDR3aa: CARQGSNSPLHF; CDR3nt: TGTGCCAGACAGGGTTCAAATTCACCCCTCCACTTT
d_gene: NA; v_gene: TRBV5-8; j_gene: TRBJ2-2; abundance: NA; CDR3aa: CASSPGGRTAGELFF; CDR3nt: TGTGCCAGCAGCCCTGGGGGGAGGACAGCCGGGGAGCTGTTTTTT
d_gene: NA; v_gene: TRBV5-1; j_gene: TRBJ2-2; abundance: NA; CDR3aa: CASSFGGASGELFF; CDR3nt: TGCGCCAGCAGCTTCGGCGGGGCTTCCGGGGAGCTGTTTTTT
d_gene: NA; v_gene: TRBV18; j_gene: TRBJ2-3; abundance: NA; CDR3aa: CASGYRVVTDTQYF; CDR3nt: TGTGCCAGCGGATACAGGGTCGTCACAGATACGCAGTATTTT
d_gene: TRBD1; v_gene: TRBV30; j_gene: TRBJ2-2; abundance: NA; CDR3aa: CASPRGTGVTGELFF; CDR3nt: TGTGCCTCACCGAGAGGGACAGGGGTTACCGGGGAGCTGTTTTTT
d_gene: NA; v_gene: TRBV6-5; j_gene: TRBJ2-3; abundance: NA; CDR3aa: CATRGPAGTDTQYF; CDR3nt: TGTGCCACCCGGGGACCAGCGGGCACAGATACGCAGTATTTT
d_gene: NA; v_gene: TRBV9; j_gene: TRBJ2-1; abundance: few; CDR3aa: CASSVAGLTYNEQFF; CDR3nt: TGTGCCAGCAGCGTAGCTGGACTTACCTACAATGAGCAGTTCTTC